These 16 T cell receptor beta chains originate from one sample sequenced in a study of neurological immune-mediated disorders. In TCRdb, the 5' RACE reads were re-called with MiXCR into one record per CDR3 protein. The table has about 44,000 distinct CDR3 sequences, 20% to 25% seen once. The time point here: technical triplicate 3. The sequenced sample was PBMCs. These receptors were taken from a man in his sixties with HTLV-1-associated myelopathy (HAM/TSP).

This clonotype was seen only once. V and J are TRBV6-2 or TRBV6-3 and TRBJ2-1, with D possibly matching TRBD1 (5 bases). The V gene's germline CDR1 is MNHEY and CDR2 SVGEGT. Trimming pared 8 bases from V and 6 bases from J, leaving 8 bases between. The CDR3 extends over 11 amino acids. DNA of the CDR3: TGTGCCAGCCGCAGGGTCAATGAGCAGTTCTTC. It translates to CASRRVNEQFF.

For this clonotype: A junction end diverges from the germline sequence, so it may reflect a read error. V is TRBV5-6 and J is TRBJ1-1; D unresolved. Germline values: CDR1 SGHDT, CDR2 YYEEEE. The CDR3 is 15 residues long. The CDR3 coding sequence is TGTGCCAACAGCTTGAGCCCCTCGAGGCAGGATGAAGCTTTCTTT. It translates to CANSLSPSRQDEAFF. Together with reference TRBV5-6 and TRBJ1-1, the CDR3 gives the full variable domain: DAGVTQSPTHLIKTRGQQVTLRCSPKSGHDTVSWYQQALGQGPQFIFQYYEEEERQRGNFPDRFSGHQFPNYSSELNVNALLLGDSALYLCANSLSPSRQDEAFFGQGTRLTVV.

This clonotype was observed at least ten times. V gene TRBV3-1 combines with J gene TRBJ2-2; D is unclear. V was cut by 4 bases and J by 4 bases, with 4 bases left in between. This CDR3 comprises 12 residues. CDR1 LGHDT and CDR2 YNNKEL come from the germline V gene (reference sequence). Here the CDR3 reads CASSLGTGELFF. The CDR3 DNA sequence: TGTGCCAGCAGCCTCGGCACCGGGGAGCTGTTTTTT.

The sample holds many counts of this clonotype. The V and J genes are TRBV5-1 and TRBJ2-2; perhaps TRBD2 as D (6 bases). CDR1 is SGHRS, CDR2 YFSETQ, per germline. This CDR3 has 14 residues. V was clipped by 7 bases and J by 3 bases, with 13 bases between them. The chain's CDR3 is CASGPLADTGELFF. DNA of the CDR3: TGCGCCAGCGGACCATTAGCGGACACCGGGGAGCTGTTTTTT. The full variable domain, rest sourced from reference TRBV5-1 and TRBJ2-2, is KAGVTQTPRYLIKTRGQQVTLSCSPISGHRSVSWYQQTPGQGLQFLFEYFSETQRNKGNFPGRFSGRQFSNSRSEMNVSTLELGDSALYLCASGPLADTGELFFGEGSRLTVL.

This clonotype was found many times. V gene TRBV27 combines with J gene TRBJ2-2, with D possibly matching TRBD1 (6 bases). The CDR3 loop spans 15 amino acids. Germline CDR1 and CDR2: MNHEY and SMNVEV (reference sequence). The V and J ends lost 7 bases and 7 bases respectively, with 19 bases between them. The DNA of the CDR3 is TGTGCCAGCAAAATACAGGGTCGCGCTGGCGGGGAGCTGTTTTTT. This sequence encodes CASKIQGRAGGELFF.

This clonotype was detected ten times or more. This chain uses TRBV20-1 with TRBJ2-7; the match to TRBD2 covers 12 bases. The CDR3 contains 14 residues. J lost 5 bases, V lost 6 bases, and 8 bases had no gene match. Germline V lookup: CDR1 DFQATT, CDR2 SNEGSKA (reference sequence). DNA for the CDR3: TGCAGTGCCTTAACTAGCGGGAGGTTGAACGAGCAGTACTTC. Its translation is CSALTSGRLNEQYF.

In its sample, this clonotype was seen many times. The chain has TRBV28 and TRBJ1-2, with D perhaps matching TRBD1 (5 bases). This CDR3 has 15 residues. Trimming stripped 4 bases from V and 4 bases from J, with 16 bases between. CDR1 and CDR2 (germline): MDHEN, SYDVKM. The CDR3 protein is CASSSLMYQGYGYTF. The DNA of the CDR3 is TGTGCCAGCAGTTCATTGATGTATCAGGGCTATGGCTACACCTTC.

This clonotype was seen ten or more times. The chain recombines TRBV20-1 with TRBJ2-1; maybe TRBD1 (5 bases). The CDR3 runs 16 residues. Germline CDR1 and CDR2: DFQATT and SNEGSKA (reference sequence). V was clipped by 3 bases and J by 2 bases, with 17 bases between them. The CDR3 bases are TGCAGTGCTAGCCTCGTGGGGCGAGATACCTACAATGAGCAGTTCTTC. Protein sequence: CSASLVGRDTYNEQFF.

This clonotype was found many times. This sequence joins TRBV7-2 and TRBJ2-3, with 8 bases identical to TRBD2. This CDR3 has 16 residues. V shed 2 bases, J shed 1 base, and the junction held 5 bases outside the gene matches. Germline CDR1 is SGHTA and CDR2 is FQGNSA. The CDR3 region has the DNA TGTGCCAGCAGCTTAAGTCCGGGAGGGCGCACAGATACGCAGTATTTT. It specifies CASSLSPGGRTDTQYF.

This chain joins TRBV5-1 and TRBJ2-4; D possibly uses TRBD1 or TRBD2 (5 bases each). In germline, CDR1 is SGHRS, CDR2 YFSETQ. CDR3 length: 14 residues. The V gene lost 4 bases and the J gene lost 10 bases, with 18 bases spanning the gap. CDR3 sequence (DNA): TGCGCCAGCAGCACACAAGGGATGGGGGTTATTCAGTACTTC. Residues: CASSTQGMGVIQYF.

This clonotype appeared many times. V and J are TRBV4-1 and TRBJ2-2; D gene uncertain. CDR1 and CDR2 from the germline V gene are MGHRA and YSYEKL. The V end lost 2 bases, the J end lost 0 bases, and 7 bases lay between the germline ends. The CDR3 loop spans 15 amino acids. CDR3 in DNA: TGCGCCAGCAGCCAAAATACAGCGAACACCGGGGAGCTGTTTTTT. Protein sequence: CASSQNTANTGELFF.

This clonotype occurred many times. CDR3 sequence: CASSYPNTGELFF. CDR3 nucleotide sequence: TGCGCCAGCAGCTATCCGAACACCGGGGAGCTGTTTTTT. The chain couples TRBV5-1 to TRBJ2-2; D ambiguous. CDR3 length: 13 amino acids. The germline CDR1 and CDR2 sequences are SGHRS and YFSETQ. V was trimmed by 3 bases and J by 0 bases, leaving 3 bases between them.

This clonotype was counted ten times or more. This sequence may be a read error, since a much larger clone differs from it by one base. V and J are TRBV5-5 and TRBJ1-5; D is ambiguous. Trimming stripped 2 bases from V and 3 bases from J, with 6 bases between. Germline V gene sequence: CDR1 SGHKS, CDR2 YYEKEE (reference sequence). The CDR3 runs 13 residues. As DNA, the CDR3 is TGTGCCAGCAGCTTCGGGTTCAATCAGCCCCAGCATTTT. Translating it yields CASSFGFNQPQHF. Looking up the rest from reference TRBV5-5 and TRBJ1-5 gives the full variable domain: DAGVTQSPTHLIKTRGQQVTLRCSPISGHKSVSWYQQVLGQGPQFIFQYYEKEERGRGNFPDRFSARQFPNYSSELNVNALLLGDSALYLCASSFGFNQPQHFGDGTRLSIL.

This clonotype was detected ten times or more. The V call is TRBV5-1, the J call TRBJ2-7; TRBD1 is a possible D gene (6 bases). Germline CDR1 reads SGHRS; CDR2 reads YFSETQ. Trimming took 4 bases from V and 0 from J, leaving 14 bases between them. This CDR3 contains 15 residues. CDR3 amino acids: CASSLTGLNSYEQYF. CDR3 bases: TGCGCCAGCAGCCTTACAGGGCTTAACTCCTACGAGCAGTACTTC.

This clonotype was seen ten or more times. The V and J genes are TRBV20-1 and TRBJ1-5, with TRBD1 identical over 10 bases. This CDR3 is 14 amino acids long. V was clipped by 3 bases and J by 6 bases; unmatched bases: 5. Germline V gene data show CDR1 as DFQATT and CDR2 as SNEGSKA (reference sequence). CDR3 coding DNA: TGCAGTGCTAGCGACAGGGGGCGCGGTCAGCCCCAGCATTTT. Its protein is CSASDRGRGQPQHF.

This clonotype was seen at least ten times. This sequence joins TRBV5-1 and TRBJ2-5; a possible D gene is TRBD1 (6 bases). The V gene lost 4 bases and the J gene lost 5 bases, with 15 bases spanning the gap. The CDR3 consists of 14 residues. Germline assignment: CDR1 SGHRS and CDR2 YFSETQ. Here the CDR3 reads CASSGGSPRETQYF. In nucleotides, the CDR3 is TGCGCCAGCAGCGGGGGCAGCCCCCGGGAGACCCAGTACTTC.